A single sample is the source of the 5 T cell receptor beta chains below, sequenced in a study of T cells expressing NK-cell markers. Reanalyzing the 5' RACE reads, TCRdb keeps one entry per CDR3 protein, without DNA. Its table lists over 350,000 distinct CDR3 sequences. Sequenced sample: blood T cells: a sorted CD56 or NKG2C T cell subset, CD4+ or CD8+ T cells, or bulk PBMC T cells (not recorded which). Every receptor here comes from a woman aged 45 to 65 in good health.

This sequence joins TRBV2 and TRBJ2-3; TCRdb names TRBD1, which stays unverified in the absence of DNA. This CDR3 has 15 amino acids. Germline V gene data show CDR1 as SNHLY and CDR2 as FYNNEI. The CDR3 reads CASKKEQGAGDTQYF.

The chain employs TRBV5-1 and TRBJ2-3; TCRdb's assignment of TRBD2 cannot be checked, as there is no DNA. The CDR3 loop spans 12 amino acids. The germline CDR1 and CDR2 sequences are SGHRS and YFSETQ. This CDR3 is CASTSSTDTQYF.

The chain uses TRBV5-1 and TRBJ1-1; TCRdb names TRBD1, which stays unverified in the absence of DNA. Germline values: CDR1 SGHRS, CDR2 YFSETQ. This CDR3 region has 15 residues. The CDR3 loop is CASSPWSGVVTEAFF.

The chain links TRBV11-2 to TRBJ2-5. Germline lookup yields CDR1 SGHAT and CDR2 FQNNGV. There are 15 residues in the CDR3. The chain's CDR3 is CASSLGAFYQETQYF.

The V call is TRBV7-8, the J call TRBJ2-7. The CDR3 consists of 14 residues. CDR1 SGHVS and CDR2 FQNEAQ come from the germline V gene. The CDR3 region is CASSLVVDNSEQYF.